Presented here are 24 T cell receptor beta chains from one specimen sequenced in a study of T cell repertoires in cytomegalovirus infection (dated by TCRdb to the late 2010s). For these receptors, no antigen is known. The treatment or condition label here, explained by the study, means: in vitro stimulation with specific CMV peptide epitopes to enrich CMV-specific T cells. The sequencing machine was an Illumina HiSeq 1500. The public reads were reanalyzed by TCRdb: fastp trimming at Q25, MiXCR alignment, in-frame beta chains only. Merged by CDR3 protein, the rows form single entries marked with the most common genes and DNA. This sample holds about 280,000 distinct CDR3 sequences; roughly a fifth were observed only once. 15% to 20% of the sample belongs to the ten largest clones. The sample in question was cultured PBMCs, obtained from culture after CMV antigen stimulation. The receptors shown here come from a human donor in good health (CMV status not recorded). Some clones in this sample may be carry-over from other donors' samples.

This clonotype was observed a handful of times. The CDR3 protein is CASSYFQALSSYEQYF. The CDR3 DNA sequence: TGTGCCAGCAGTTACTTTCAGGCTCTCTCTTCCTACGAGCAGTACTTC. This chain joins TRBV12-3 or TRBV12-4 and TRBJ2-7; D not resolved. The CDR3 runs 16 residues. V gave up 4 bases and J gave up 1 base, with 17 bases separating them.

In this sample, this clonotype turned up a few times. The V gene is TRBV6-5, the J gene TRBJ2-7; D perhaps matches TRBD2 (6 bases). Germline V lookup: CDR1 MNHEY, CDR2 SVGAGI. This CDR3 is 15 amino acids long. V lost 5 bases, J lost 10 bases, and 24 bases lay in between. This CDR3 is CASSPSYREWLFQYV. The CDR3 nucleotides read TGTGCCAGCAGTCCTAGCTATCGGGAGTGGCTGTTCCAGTACGTC.

This clonotype has ten or more counts. The V gene is TRBV19, the J gene TRBJ2-2, with D hard to call. Germline V gives CDR1 LNHDA, CDR2 SQIVND (reference sequence). The CDR3 length is 14 residues. Trimming took 5 bases from V and 0 from J, leaving 7 bases between them. CDR3 loop: CASSWRTNTGELFF. CDR3 in DNA: TGTGCCAGTAGTTGGCGTACGAACACCGGGGAGCTGTTTTTT.

This clonotype appeared a few times. The gene calls are TRBV6-2 or TRBV6-3 and TRBJ2-5; the match to TRBD2 covers 9 bases. CDR3 size: 15 residues. V dropped 5 bases and J dropped 5; count of bases not matched to a gene: 9. Germline-derived CDR1 and CDR2 are MNHEY and SVGEGT. The CDR3 nucleotides read TGTGCCAGCAGTAACGGAGGGACTAGCAGGGAGACCCAGTACTTC. Its translation: CASSNGGTSRETQYF.

This clonotype has a single count. The chain joins TRBV10-2 to TRBJ1-3; D gene uncertain. The CDR3 sequence is 16 residues long. Germline V gene data show CDR1 as WSHSY and CDR2 as SAAADI. V lost 0 bases and J 2 bases, leaving 11 bases between the germline ends. The CDR3: CASSESFRPTGNTIYF. CDR3 nucleotides: TGCGCCAGCAGTGAGTCGTTCAGACCGACTGGAAACACCATATATTTT.

This clonotype was picked up a small number of times. The gene calls are TRBV6-5 and TRBJ1-2; tentative D call: TRBD1 (6 bases). The V end was cut by 0 bases, the J end by 6 bases, with 14 bases between. The CDR3 covers 15 residues. Germline V CDR1 and CDR2: MNHEY, SVGAGI. The chain's CDR3 is CASSYSRGLGHGYTF. The CDR3 DNA is TGTGCCAGCAGTTACTCAAGGGGGTTGGGTCATGGCTACACCTTC.

The chain combines TRBV11-3 with TRBJ2-3; TRBD2 is a possible D gene (5 bases). Per germline, CDR1 SGHNT and CDR2 YENEEA. The V end lost 10 bases, the J end lost 4 bases, and 15 bases lay between the germline ends. The CDR3 covers 13 residues. The CDR3 DNA follows: TGTGCCACCGCTGTTTCGAGGGCAGATACGCAGTATTTT. As protein: CATAVSRADTQYF.

This clonotype was recorded a few times. The genes are TRBV12-3 or TRBV12-4 and TRBJ2-3; 14 bases are a match to TRBD2. Trimming removed 5 bases from V and 4 bases from J; junction bases left unmatched: 5. The CDR3 is 16 residues long. The CDR3 DNA reads TGTGCCAGCAGTCCTCCGGGACTAGCGGGAGCAGATACGCAGTATTTT. Translated: CASSPPGLAGADTQYF.

The V and J genes are TRBV6-5 and TRBJ1-5, with no clear D. CDR1 MNHEY and CDR2 SVGAGI come from the germline V gene. The CDR3 length is 15 residues. V was shortened by 0 bases and J by 2 bases, with 8 bases between the two germline ends. This CDR3 is CASSYSGPGNQPQHF. DNA of the CDR3: TGTGCCAGCAGTTACTCAGGGCCGGGCAATCAGCCCCAGCATTTT.

A note on this clonotype: A single base separates this from a much larger clone, so it may be a read error. J is TRBJ1-5 and V is TRBV6-8, with a weak D call TRBD1 (5 bases). The germline V and J ends were trimmed by 6 bases and 2 bases, with 20 bases remaining between them. The CDR3 is made up of 17 amino acids. The germline V gene has CDR1 MNHGY and CDR2 SAAAGT. DNA for the CDR3: TGTGCCAGCAGCCCCGGACAAGACACATCAGGCAATCAGCCCCAGCATTTT. This gives the protein CASSPGQDTSGNQPQHF.

This clonotype was seen a few times. CDR3 in amino acids: CASSFPPRSGRGTYNEQFF. The CDR3 DNA reads TGTGCCAGCAGCTTCCCCCCACGTTCCGGGAGGGGCACCTACAATGAGCAGTTCTTC. This chain links TRBV11-2 with TRBJ2-1; 8 bases match TRBD2. This CDR3 has 19 amino acids. The V segment lost 3 bases and the J segment 2 bases; nucleotides outside the gene matches: 15. CDR1 SGHAT and CDR2 FQNNGV come from the germline V gene.

Ten or more counts support this clonotype. Here the CDR3 reads CASSPTGDTEAFF. In nucleotides, the CDR3 is TGTGCCAGCAGTCCGACAGGGGACACTGAAGCTTTCTTT. The gene calls are TRBV28 and TRBJ1-1; 8 positions agree with TRBD1. CDR3 length: 13 residues. Germline CDR1 reads MDHEN; CDR2 reads SYDVKM. V shed 5 bases and J 3 bases; nucleotides not matched to a gene: 2.

This clonotype showed up just a few times. This chain's CDR3 is CASRPRGSGRDSYEQYV. CDR3 DNA: TGTGCCAGCAGACCCCGGGGTAGCGGGAGGGACTCCTACGAGCAGTACGTC. The gene calls are TRBV6-2 or TRBV6-3 and TRBJ2-7; 11 bases map to TRBD2. The CDR3 is 17 amino acids. Unmatched junction bases numbered 10, after V lost 6 bases and J lost 0 bases. The germline gives CDR1 MNHEY, CDR2 SVGEGT.

At least ten counts were recorded for this clonotype. The chain uses TRBV7-2 and TRBJ1-5; maybe TRBD1 (5 bases). From germline, CDR1 is SGHTA and CDR2 FQGNSA. The CDR3 length is 16 residues. The V and J ends lost 5 bases and 2 bases respectively, with 16 bases between them. The DNA of the CDR3 is TGTGCCAGCAGCCTTGACTCCGGGGCGGGCAATCAGCCCCAGCATTTT. This codes for CASSLDSGAGNQPQHF.

The rearrangement uses TRBV19 and TRBJ2-1; 7 bases match TRBD1. Germline V gene data show CDR1 as LNHDA and CDR2 as SQIVND (reference sequence). There are 14 residues in the CDR3. J was trimmed by 10 bases and V by 3 bases; bases with no gene match: 9. The CDR3 bases are TGTGCCAGTAGTATGGGGCAGGGGGTGGGAGAGCAGTTCTTC. It specifies CASSMGQGVGEQFF.

This clonotype was seen a few times. The rearrangement links TRBV19 to TRBJ1-1; D is undetermined. CDR1 is LNHDA, CDR2 SQIVND, per germline (reference sequence). The CDR3 has 14 residues. Trimming left V 1 base short and J 0 bases short, with 6 bases between. CDR3 protein: CASSIAFMNTEAFF. The CDR3 coding sequence is TGTGCCAGTAGTATAGCTTTCATGAACACTGAAGCTTTCTTT. The full variable domain, completed using reference TRBV19 and TRBJ1-1, is DGGITQSPKYLFRKEGQNVTLSCEQNLNHDAMYWYRQDPGQGLRLIYYSQIVNDFQKGDIAEGYSVSREKKESFPLTVTSAQKNPTAFYLCASSIAFMNTEAFFGQGTRLTVV.

This clonotype was counted between two and nine times. One end of the junction fails to match germline, which may point to a read error. The chain links TRBV15 to TRBJ2-5; D might be TRBD1 (6 bases). Germline V lookup: CDR1 LNHNV, CDR2 YYDKDF (reference sequence). This CDR3 comprises 12 residues. Here the CDR3 reads CATSRDRDGTYF. For the CDR3, the DNA is TGTGCCACCAGCCGAGATAGGGACGGGACATACTTC.

The gene calls are TRBV2 and TRBJ2-5, with 13 positions matching TRBD2. The CDR3 has 14 residues. Per germline, CDR1 SNHLY and CDR2 FYNNEI. With V trimmed by 10 bases and J by 9 bases, 11 bases remained unmatched. CDR3 sequence: CATSILGLAGPQYF. The CDR3 coding sequence is TGTGCCACCTCGATTTTGGGACTAGCGGGACCCCAGTACTTC.

At least ten counts were recorded for this clonotype. The chain carries TRBV7-2 and TRBJ2-3; 7 positions match TRBD1. The CDR3 has 15 residues. Looked up from germline, CDR1 is SGHTA and CDR2 is FQGNSA. V lost 3 bases to trimming and J lost 0 bases; unmatched junction nucleotides: 3. CDR3 residues: CASSFRGKSTDTQYF. Here the CDR3 DNA reads TGTGCCAGCAGCTTCAGGGGGAAGAGCACAGATACGCAGTATTTT.

There are many counts of this clonotype. The CDR3 bases are TGTGCCAGCAGCGCCGAGACTAGCGGCTACAATGAGCAGTTCTTC. Translation: CASSAETSGYNEQFF. V and J are TRBV6-1 and TRBJ2-1; 9 bases are a match to TRBD2. With V trimmed by 6 bases and J by 3 bases, 6 bases remained unmatched. The CDR3 contains 15 residues. Per germline, CDR1 MNHNS and CDR2 SASEGT.

This clonotype came up a few times. The chain couples TRBV27 to TRBJ2-7; TRBD1 matches at 8 bases. With 8 bases clipped from V and 3 bases from J, the junction kept 3 bases outside the gene matches. This CDR3 is 12 amino acids long. Germline loops: CDR1 MNHEY, CDR2 SMNVEV (reference sequence). CDR3 sequence (DNA): TGTGCCAGCGGAGACAGGGGCTACGAGCAGTACGTC. Amino acid sequence: CASGDRGYEQYV.

This clonotype has only a few counts. This chain joins TRBV12-3 or TRBV12-4 and TRBJ2-1, with a tentative D call TRBD1 (6 bases). CDR3 size: 15 residues. Trimming left V 3 bases short and J 6 bases short, with 15 bases between. This chain's CDR3 is CASSFGTIVGNEQFF. CDR3 nucleotide sequence: TGTGCCAGCAGTTTTGGGACAATCGTGGGCAATGAGCAGTTCTTC.

This clonotype was picked up a small number of times. A much bigger clone sits one base away, suggesting this may be a read error. The V call is TRBV11-3, the J call TRBJ2-5, with D maybe TRBD2 (5 bases). The ends were cut back, 3 bases at V and 5 bases at J, with 7 bases in the middle. There are 12 residues in the CDR3. Germline lookup yields CDR1 SGHNT and CDR2 YENEEA. CDR3 sequence reads: CASSFGEETQYF. The CDR3 DNA reads as TGTGCCAGCAGCTTCGGGGAGGAGACCCAGTACTTC.

A few counts support this clonotype. The chain links TRBV6-2 or TRBV6-3 to TRBJ2-2, with D unclear. With 4 bases removed from V and 0 bases from J, the gap between germline ends came to 9 bases. Germline V gene sequence: CDR1 MNHEY, CDR2 SVGEGT. This CDR3 has 15 residues. In DNA, the CDR3 is TGTGCCAGCAGTTCTCTGCTAACGAACACCGGGGAGCTGTTTTTT. It is translated as CASSSLLTNTGELFF.